This TCR beta chain is drawn from a study of blood T cell repertoires in COVID-19. Overall study context: The United States, Italy and Spain were the sources of the acute and convalescent COVID-19 samples.

TCRdb's table, derived via immunoSEQ multiplex PCR, lists solely in-frame clones and lacks some. The profile shows some 72,000 clones, around 80% of them singletons. The sequence came from a man in his forties or fifties with COVID-19, enrolled during active disease. Sequenced: peripheral blood.

CDR3 sequence reads: CASSRDQTANTEAFF. DNA of the CDR3: TGCGCCAGCAGCCGGGATCAGACAGCGAACACTGAAGCTTTCTTT. The chain employs TRBV4-1 and TRBJ1-1; D is possibly TRBD1 (5 bases). The ends were cut back, 4 bases at V and 1 base at J, with 13 bases in the middle. CDR3 size: 15 residues. The germline gives CDR1 MGHRA, CDR2 YSYEKL.